What follows is one T cell receptor beta chain and its context. The data stem from a study of lymphopenia after photon versus proton radiotherapy. Profiled with immunoSEQ multiplex PCR; TCRdb holds only in-frame clones, not every one. The sample holds around 20,000 clones; roughly 91% are singletons and the top ten take 11%. This CDR3 contains 18 residues. Germline lookup yields CDR1 SGHTA and CDR2 FQGNSA. After removal of 1 base from V and 0 bases from J, the junction contained 5 bases not matched to a gene. This clonotype was obtained from a man of 80 years or more with esophageal cancer. V usage is TRBV7-2 and J usage is TRBJ2-3; 12 bases line up with TRBD2. The sample here was peripheral blood, taken from a patient treated with proton-based radiotherapy. Here the CDR3 reads CASSLGTSGVQSTDTQYF. Written as DNA, the CDR3 is TGTGCCAGCAGCTTAGGGACTAGCGGGGTCCAGAGCACAGATACGCAGTATTTT.